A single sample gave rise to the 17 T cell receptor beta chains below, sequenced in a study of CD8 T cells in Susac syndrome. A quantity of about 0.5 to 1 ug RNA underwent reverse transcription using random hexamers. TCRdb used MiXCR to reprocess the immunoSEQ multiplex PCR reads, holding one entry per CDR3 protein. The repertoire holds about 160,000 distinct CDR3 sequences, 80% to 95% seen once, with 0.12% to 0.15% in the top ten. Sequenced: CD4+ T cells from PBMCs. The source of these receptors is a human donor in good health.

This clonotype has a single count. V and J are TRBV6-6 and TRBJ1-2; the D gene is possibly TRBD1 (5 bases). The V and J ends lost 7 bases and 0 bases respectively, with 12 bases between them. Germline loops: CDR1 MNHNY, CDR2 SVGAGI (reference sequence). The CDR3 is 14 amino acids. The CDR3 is CASILGAANYGYTF. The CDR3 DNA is TGTGCCAGCATCCTCGGGGCAGCTAACTATGGCTACACCTTC.

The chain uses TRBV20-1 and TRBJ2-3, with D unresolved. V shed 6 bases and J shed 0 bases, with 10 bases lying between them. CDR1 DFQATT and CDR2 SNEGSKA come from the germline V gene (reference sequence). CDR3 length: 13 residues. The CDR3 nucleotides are TGCAGTGCCTCAATAGTTAGCACAGATACGCAGTATTTT. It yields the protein CSASIVSTDTQYF.

The CDR3 loop reads CASSLKRGGTDTQYF. The CDR3 DNA sequence: TGTGCCAGCAGCTTGAAGCGGGGGGGCACAGATACGCAGTATTTT. V gene TRBV5-8 combines with J gene TRBJ2-3; TRBD2 matches 9 bases. The J segment lost 1 base and the V segment lost 1 base, leaving 1 base of the junction unmatched. CDR3 length: 15 amino acids. The germline V gene has CDR1 SGHTS and CDR2 YDEGEE. Looking up the rest from reference TRBV5-8 and TRBJ2-3 gives the full variable domain: EAGVTQSPTHLIKTRGQQATLRCSPISGHTSVYWYQQALGLGLQFLLWYDEGEERNRGNFPPRFSGRQFPNYSSELNVNALELEDSALYLCASSLKRGGTDTQYFGPGTRLTVL.

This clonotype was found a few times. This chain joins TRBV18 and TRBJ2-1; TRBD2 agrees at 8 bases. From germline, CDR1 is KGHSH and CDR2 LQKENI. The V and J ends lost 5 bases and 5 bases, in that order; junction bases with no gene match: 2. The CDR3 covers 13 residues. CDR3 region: CASSAGGDNEQFF. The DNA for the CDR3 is TGTGCCAGCTCAGCCGGGGGGGACAATGAGCAGTTCTTC.

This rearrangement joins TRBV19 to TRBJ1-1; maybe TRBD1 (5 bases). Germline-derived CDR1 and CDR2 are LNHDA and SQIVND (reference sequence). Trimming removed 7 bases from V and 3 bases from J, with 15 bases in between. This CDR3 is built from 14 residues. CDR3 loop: CASITGEGHTEAFF. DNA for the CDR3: TGTGCCAGTATCACAGGTGAGGGGCACACTGAAGCTTTCTTT.

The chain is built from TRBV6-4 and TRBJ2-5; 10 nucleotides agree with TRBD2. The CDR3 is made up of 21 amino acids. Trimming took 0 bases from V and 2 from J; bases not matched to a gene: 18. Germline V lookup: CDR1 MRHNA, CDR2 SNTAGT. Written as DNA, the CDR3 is TGTGCCAGCAGTGACTCAGTAGCAACTAGCGGGGCCCACCCGAAACAAGAGACCCAGTACTTC. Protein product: CASSDSVATSGAHPKQETQYF.

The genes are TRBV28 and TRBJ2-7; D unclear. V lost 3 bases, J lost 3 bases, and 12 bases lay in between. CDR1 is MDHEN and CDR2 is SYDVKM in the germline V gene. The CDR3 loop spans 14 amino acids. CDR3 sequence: CASSFLTNFYEQYF. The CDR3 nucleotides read TGTGCCAGCAGTTTCTTGACAAACTTCTACGAGCAGTACTTC.

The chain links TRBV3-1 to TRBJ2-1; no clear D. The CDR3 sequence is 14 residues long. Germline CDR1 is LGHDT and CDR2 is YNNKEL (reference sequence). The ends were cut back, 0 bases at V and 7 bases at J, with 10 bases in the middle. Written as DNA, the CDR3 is TGTGCCAGCAGCCAAGAAGGGCACAGAAATGAGCAGTTCTTC. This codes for CASSQEGHRNEQFF.

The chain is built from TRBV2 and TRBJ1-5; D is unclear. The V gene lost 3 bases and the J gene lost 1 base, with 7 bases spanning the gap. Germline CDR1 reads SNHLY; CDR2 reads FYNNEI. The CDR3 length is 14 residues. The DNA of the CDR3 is TGTGCCAGCAGTGAGAACAACAGCAATCAGCCCCAGCATTTT. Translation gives CASSENNSNQPQHF.

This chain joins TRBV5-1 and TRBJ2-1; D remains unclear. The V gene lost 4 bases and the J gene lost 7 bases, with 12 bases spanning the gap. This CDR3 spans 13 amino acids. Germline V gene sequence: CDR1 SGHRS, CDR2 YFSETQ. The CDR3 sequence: CASSHSRHNEQFF. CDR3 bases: TGCGCCAGCAGCCATTCCAGGCATAATGAGCAGTTCTTC.

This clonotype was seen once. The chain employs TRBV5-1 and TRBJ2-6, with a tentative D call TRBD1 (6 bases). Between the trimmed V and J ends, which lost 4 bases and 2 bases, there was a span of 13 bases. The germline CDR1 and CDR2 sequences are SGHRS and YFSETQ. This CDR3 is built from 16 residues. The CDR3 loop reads CASSPVAGAGANVLTF. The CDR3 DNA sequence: TGCGCCAGCAGCCCGGTGGCAGGGGCTGGGGCCAACGTCCTGACTTTC.

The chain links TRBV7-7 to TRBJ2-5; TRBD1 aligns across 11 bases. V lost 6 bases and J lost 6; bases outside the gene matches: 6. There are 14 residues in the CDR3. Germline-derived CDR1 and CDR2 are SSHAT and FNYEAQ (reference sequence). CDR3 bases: TGTGCCAGCAGTTCCGGACAGGGGGCGAAGACCCAGTACTTC. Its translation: CASSSGQGAKTQYF.

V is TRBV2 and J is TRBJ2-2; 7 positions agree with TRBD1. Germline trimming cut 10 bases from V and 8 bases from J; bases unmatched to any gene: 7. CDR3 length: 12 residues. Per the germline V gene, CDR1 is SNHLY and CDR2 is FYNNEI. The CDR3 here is CATTGTAGELFF. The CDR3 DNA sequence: TGTGCCACGACAGGGACGGCAGGGGAGCTGTTTTTT.

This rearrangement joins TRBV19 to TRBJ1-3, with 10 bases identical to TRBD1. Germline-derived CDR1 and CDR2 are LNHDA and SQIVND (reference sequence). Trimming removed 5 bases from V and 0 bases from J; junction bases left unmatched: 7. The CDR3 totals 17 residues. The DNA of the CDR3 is TGTGCCAGTAGTCCGGGACAGGGGCGCCCCTCTGGAAACACCATATATTTT. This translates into CASSPGQGRPSGNTIYF.

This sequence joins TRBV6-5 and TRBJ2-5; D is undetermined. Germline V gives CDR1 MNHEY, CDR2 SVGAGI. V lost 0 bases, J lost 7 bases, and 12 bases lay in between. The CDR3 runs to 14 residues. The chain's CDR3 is CASSYSVAARTQYF. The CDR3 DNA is TGTGCCAGCAGTTACTCAGTTGCAGCTCGGACCCAGTACTTC.

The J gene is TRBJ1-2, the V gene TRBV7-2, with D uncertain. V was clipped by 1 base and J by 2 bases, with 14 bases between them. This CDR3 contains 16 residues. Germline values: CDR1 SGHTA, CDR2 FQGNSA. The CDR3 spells CASSLGLQIRNYGYTF. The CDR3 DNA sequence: TGTGCCAGCAGCTTAGGACTCCAGATTAGGAACTATGGCTACACCTTC.

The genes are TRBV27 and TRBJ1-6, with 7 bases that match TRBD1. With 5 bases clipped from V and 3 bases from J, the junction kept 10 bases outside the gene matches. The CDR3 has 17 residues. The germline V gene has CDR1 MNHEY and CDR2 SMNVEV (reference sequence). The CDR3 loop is CASSMSERTGYNSPLHF. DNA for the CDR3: TGTGCCAGCAGTATGAGTGAAAGGACAGGCTATAATTCACCCCTCCACTTT.